Given below is one T cell receptor (beta chain) in context. Its antigen remains unidentified. The data derive from a study of T cell repertoires in aging, cancer and after chemotherapy. Study in general: Approximately 8 million TCR reads were in the whole dataset.

V was pared by 2 bases and J by 2 bases, with 4 bases of the junction left unmatched. CDR1 and CDR2 from the germline V gene are DFQATT and SNEGSKA (reference sequence). The CDR3 covers 16 residues. Findings of the study overall: These repertoire data do not allow conclusions about immunological memory after chemotherapy. Age-matched healthy donors had significantly more diverse, less clonal blood TCR repertoires than untreated cancer patients. Loss of evenness, beyond lost richness, contributed to age-related TCR diversity decline in cancer patients.

Multiplex touch-down PCR with TRB-A/B primers amplified rearranged V-D-J TRB sequences. TCRdb reanalysed the multiplex PCR reads using MiXCR and keeps one entry per CDR3 protein. The table shows 2,500 to 3,000 distinct CDR3 sequences, with roughly 49% occurring only once. Peripheral blood genomic DNA, not sorted cells or RNA, was the template. What was sequenced was blood. V is TRBV20-1 and J is TRBJ2-3; 13 positions match TRBD2. The sequence was obtained from a human donor with a blood cancer. As DNA, the CDR3 is TGCAGTGCTAGATTGGGACTAGCGGGGAACACAGATACGCAGTATTTT. It yields the protein CSARLGLAGNTDTQYF.